A selection of T cell receptor beta chains follows, all from one sample in a study of neoadjuvant anti-PD-1 for oral cavity cancer. Using immunoSEQ multiplex PCR, the repertoire was profiled, and TCRdb retains in-frame clones only, with some absent. The sample holds some 4,600 clones, 58% seen once. Specimen: tumor tissue, collected before nivolumab (anti-PD-1) treatment. These receptors all come from a person aged 35-80 years with oral cavity squamous cell carcinoma. Each CDR3 is given with its conserved first and last residue. D genes are given only for firm matches. Where a row states a size, it is once, few, many or the class of an expanded clone; other rows omit it.

j_gene,v_gene,abundance,d_gene,CDR3nt,CDR3aa
TRBJ1-1,TRBV7-9,NA,TRBD1,TGTGCCAGCAGCCACGGACAGGGACTGAACACTGAAGCTTTCTTT,CASSHGQGLNTEAFF
TRBJ2-3,TRBV27,NA,NA,TGTGCCAGCAGTTACGTAGGGGGTAGCACAGATACGCAGTATTTT,CASSYVGGSTDTQYF
TRBJ1-1,TRBV28,NA,NA,TGTGCCAGCAGTTTAGCCCCAGGGGCAAGGACTGAAGCTTTCTTT,CASSLAPGARTEAFF
TRBJ2-2,TRBV5-1,NA,NA,TGCGCCACCACAGACCCCAACACCGGGGAGCTGTTTTTT,CATTDPNTGELFF
TRBJ2-7,TRBV6-6,few,TRBD1,TGTGCCAGCAGTTTGGGACAGGTCTACGAGCAGTACTTC,CASSLGQVYEQYF
TRBJ1-3,TRBV9,NA,NA,TGTGCCAGCAGCGATGGAATAGATCCGGGAAACACCATATATTTT,CASSDGIDPGNTIYF
TRBJ2-5,TRBV7-9,few,NA,TGTGCCAGCAGCTTAACGGATCGAGAGACCCAGTACTTC,CASSLTDRETQYF
TRBJ1-1,TRBV7-8,NA,TRBD1,TGTGCCAGCAGCGTAACCCCGGGACAGGGGGCGAAGGACGCTGAAGCTTTCTTT,CASSVTPGQGAKDAEAFF
TRBJ1-2,TRBV6-5,once,NA,TGTGCCAGCAGAGATCGAACAGGAACTAACTATGGCTACACCTTC,CASRDRTGTNYGYTF
TRBJ1-1,TRBV9,few,TRBD1,TGTGCCAGCAGCGTAGAACAGGGGTGGAACACTGAAGCTTTCTTT,CASSVEQGWNTEAFF
TRBJ2-3,TRBV4-1,once,NA,TGCGCCAGCAGCCAAGATGCTTCAACGGGGTTCAGCACAGATACGCAGTATTTT,CASSQDASTGFSTDTQYF
TRBJ1-3,TRBV30,once,NA,TGTGCCTGGACCCTTCCAGGGCGATTATCTGGAAACACCATATATTTT,CAWTLPGRLSGNTIYF
TRBJ2-3,TRBV6-4,few,TRBD2,TGTGCCAGCAGTGACTCGAGCTTTACTAGCGGGGGGTATGAGGCGCAGTATTTT,CASSDSSFTSGGYEAQYF
TRBJ1-5,TRBV2,NA,NA,TGTGCCAGCGGGGCAGGATTTAATCAGCCCCAGCATTTT,CASGAGFNQPQHF
TRBJ2-6,TRBV29-1,NA,NA,TGCAGCGTTGGGACGGGGCTCACTGGGGCCAACGTCCTGACTTTC,CSVGTGLTGANVLTF
TRBJ1-6,TRBV27,few,NA,TGTGCCAGCAGTTCGGCAGCTAATTCACCCCTCCACTTT,CASSSAANSPLHF
TRBJ1-2,TRBV18,few,TRBD1,TGTGCCAGCTCACCAATACAGGGGAGCTACACCTTC,CASSPIQGSYTF
TRBJ1-1,TRBV5-1,NA,NA,TGCGCCAGCAGCTTGGCCACAGAGACTGAAGCTTTCTTT,CASSLATETEAFF
TRBJ2-7,TRBV6-1,few,TRBD1,TGTGCCAGCAGTCGGACCACAGGGGCCTACGAGCAGTACTTC,CASSRTTGAYEQYF
TRBJ2-1,TRBV7-9,NA,TRBD2,TGTGCCAGCAGCCCCATACTAGCGAGAGGAACTACCGTGAACAATGAGCAGTTCTTC,CASSPILARGTTVNNEQFF
TRBJ2-7,TRBV6-5,NA,TRBD2,TGTGCCAGCAGTTTCCTAGCGGGGGGGAGCTCCTACGAGCAGTACTTC,CASSFLAGGSSYEQYF
TRBJ1-4,TRBV4-1,NA,NA,TGCGCCAGCAGCCAAGAACCAGGGACTAATGAAAAACTGTTTTTT,CASSQEPGTNEKLFF
TRBJ2-5,TRBV28,NA,TRBD1,TGTGCCAGCAGTGTTACAGGGGGAGAGACCCAGTACTTC,CASSVTGGETQYF
TRBJ2-6,TRBV9,NA,NA,TGTGCCAGCAGCGTAGAGCCTAATAGGGCTGGGGCCAACGTCCTGACTTTC,CASSVEPNRAGANVLTF